This T cell receptor (beta chain) came from a study of naive and memory T cell subsets. Study-wide findings and caveats: TCR abundance followed a power law differing between naive and memory subsets. Possibly reflecting memory cells re-expressing CD45RA, a few larger clonotypes occurred in naive repertoires, especially CD8. From naive to CM, EM and EMRA, diversity decreased and Gini increased.

Two oligonucleotides, mixed equimolar, formed the beta constant-region primer covering TRBC1 and TRBC2. Ligated cDNA was amplified by four rounds of PCR with nested alpha and beta constant-region primers and SP2. TCRdb re-called the UMI-ligation and nested PCR reads with MiXCR, one entry per CDR3 protein. Of about 150,000 distinct CDR3 sequences in the sample, roughly 22% are singletons; the top ten hold 0.11%. This clonotype was detected a few times. Antigen specificity is unknown. The CDR3 is 13 residues long. V gave up 4 bases and J gave up 7 bases, with 11 bases separating them. Germline V lookup: CDR1 MDHEN, CDR2 SYDVKM.

V is TRBV28 and J is TRBJ2-4; TRBD2 is a possible D gene (5 bases). Input material: naive CD4+ T cells from blood. The clonotype originates from a human donor in good health. The CDR3 sequence: CASSSGIANIQYF. The DNA of the CDR3 is TGTGCCAGCAGTTCCGGGATTGCGAACATTCAGTACTTC.